This is a list of T cell receptor beta chains from one sample in a study of blood T cell repertoires in COVID-19. Sequenced by immunoSEQ multiplex PCR; TCRdb stores in-frame clones only, minus some. This table holds some 230,000 clones, roughly 84% found once. The material sequenced was peripheral blood. The receptors were sampled from a woman aged 50 to 60 with acute or convalescent COVID-19. CDR3s include the opening cysteine and the closing phenylalanine or tryptophan. A D gene is named only where the DNA matches it firmly. Only some rows state a clone size, as once, few, many or a class for expanded clones.

j_call	d_call	v_call	clone_size	cdr3_aa	cdr3_nt
TRBJ2-3	-	TRBV28	-	CASLGPPKTQYF	TGTGCCAGTCTGGGGCCCCCCAAAACGCAGTATTTT
TRBJ2-5	TRBD1	TRBV10-3	-	CAIRGQGVRETQYF	TGTGCCATCAGAGGACAGGGGGTAAGAGAGACCCAGTACTTC
TRBJ2-3	TRBD1	TRBV6-5	-	CASSRTGRYTDTQYF	TGTGCCAGCAGTCGGACAGGAAGATACACAGATACGCAGTATTTT
TRBJ1-1	TRBD1	TRBV6-6	-	CASSYPGTGANTEAFF	TGTGCCAGCAGTTACCCCGGGACAGGGGCGAACACTGAAGCTTTCTTT
TRBJ2-5	TRBD1	TRBV4-2	-	CASSRERTGHETQYF	TGTGCCAGCAGCCGAGAGCGGACAGGGCATGAGACCCAGTACTTC
TRBJ2-7	TRBD1	TRBV5-1	once	CASSRDSEYEQYF	TGCGCCAGCAGCCGGGACAGTGAGTACGAGCAGTACTTC
TRBJ2-7	-	TRBV5-4	-	CASSRGTNPYEQYF	TGTGCCAGCAGCCGAGGGACAAACCCCTACGAGCAGTACTTC
TRBJ1-5	TRBD1	TRBV7-2	-	CASSSSGQGAYQPQHF	TGTGCCAGCAGCTCCTCCGGACAGGGCGCGTATCAGCCCCAGCATTTT
TRBJ2-1	-	TRBV20-1	-	CSASGGLFEQFF	TGCAGTGCTAGTGGTGGACTTTTTGAGCAGTTCTTC
TRBJ2-7	TRBD2	TRBV3-1/TRBV3-2	-	CASSQDRASGIHEQYF	TGTGCCAGCAGCCAAGATCGGGCTAGCGGGATCCACGAGCAGTACTTC
TRBJ1-1	TRBD1	TRBV19	-	CASRERQGRMNTEAFF	TGTGCCAGTAGGGAGAGACAGGGGCGGATGAACACTGAAGCTTTCTTT
TRBJ2-7	TRBD2	TRBV10-2	-	CASRGLAGEDEQYF	TGCGCCAGCAGGGGACTAGCGGGAGAGGACGAGCAGTACTTC
TRBJ2-1	-	TRBV28	-	CASSSPSGGEQFF	TGTGCCAGCAGTTCCCCCTCCGGGGGTGAGCAGTTCTTC
TRBJ1-2	TRBD1	TRBV28	-	CAWGTGLIGGYTF	TGTGCCTGGGGGACAGGCTTAATCGGAGGCTACACCTTC
TRBJ2-2	TRBD2	TRBV19	-	CASSNSGGAIFGELFF	TGTGCCAGCTCCAATAGCGGGGGGGCCATCTTCGGGGAGCTGTTTTTT
TRBJ2-7	TRBD2	TRBV6-9	few	CASSYREEAGGFEQYF	TGTGCCAGCAGTTATAGGGAAGAAGCGGGAGGTTTCGAGCAGTACTTC
TRBJ2-7	-	TRBV27	-	CASSSGRAYEQYF	TGTGCCAGCAGTTCGGGCAGGGCATACGAGCAGTACTTC
TRBJ2-7	-	TRBV7-9	-	CASSLDRGEQYF	TGTGCCAGCAGCTTAGATCGAGGCGAGCAGTACTTC
TRBJ2-5	-	TRBV7-2	-	CASVSRAGAQETQYF	TGTGCCAGCGTCTCTCGGGCGGGGGCCCAAGAGACCCAGTACTTC
TRBJ1-1	-	TRBV9	-	CASSVAPGQNTEAFF	TGTGCCAGCAGCGTAGCCCCGGGACAAAACACTGAAGCTTTCTTT
TRBJ2-2	TRBD2	TRBV5-1	-	CASSPYTSGNTGELFF	TGCGCCAGCAGCCCGTACACTAGCGGGAACACCGGGGAGCTGTTTTTT
TRBJ2-1	TRBD2	TRBV5-1	-	CASSRGLAGTTSNEQFF	TGCGCCAGCAGCCGGGGACTAGCGGGAACGACGAGCAATGAGCAGTTCTTC
TRBJ1-6	-	TRBV19	-	CASSIERGNAPLHF	TGTGCCAGTAGTATAGAAAGAGGGAATGCACCCCTCCACTTT
TRBJ1-1	TRBD1	TRBV30	-	CAWSPTGRANTEAFF	TGTGCCTGGAGTCCGACAGGGCGGGCGAACACTGAAGCTTTCTTT
TRBJ2-1	TRBD2	TRBV5-1	-	CASSLGTSGSFEQFF	TGCGCCAGCAGCCTTGGGACTAGCGGGAGTTTTGAGCAGTTCTTC
TRBJ2-7	-	TRBV4-2	-	CASSQDPEFEQYF	TGTGCCAGCAGCCAAGACCCGGAGTTCGAGCAGTACTTC
TRBJ1-5	TRBD1	TRBV30	-	CAWSVRRQGPQHF	TGTGCCTGGAGTGTAAGGAGACAGGGTCCCCAGCATTTT
TRBJ1-5	-	TRBV5-5	-	CASSSGAGEPQHF	TGTGCCAGCAGCTCGGGTGCGGGGGAGCCCCAGCATTTT
TRBJ2-7	TRBD2	TRBV29-1	-	CSVAGLAGGDISYEQYF	TGCAGCGTTGCCGGACTAGCGGGAGGCGACATCTCCTACGAGCAGTACTTC
TRBJ2-3	TRBD2	TRBV2	-	CASVRTSGGTDTQYF	TGTGCCAGCGTTCGGACTAGCGGGGGCACAGATACGCAGTATTTT
TRBJ2-1	-	TRBV24-1	-	CATSAVDNYNEQFF	TGTGCCACCAGTGCCGTAGACAACTACAATGAGCAGTTCTTC
TRBJ1-6	TRBD1	TRBV7-9	-	CASSLMTGFGSPLHF	TGTGCCAGCAGCCTAATGACAGGGTTCGGGTCACCCCTCCACTTT
TRBJ2-1	TRBD1	TRBV10-3	-	CAISGGQGSYNEQFF	TGTGCCATCAGTGGGGGACAGGGCTCCTACAATGAGCAGTTCTTC
TRBJ2-2	TRBD2	TRBV4-3	-	CASSQDQKAGGPTGELFF	TGCGCCAGCAGCCAAGATCAGAAAGCGGGGGGCCCCACCGGGGAGCTGTTTTTT
TRBJ2-4	TRBD2	TRBV19	-	CASKEAGGENIQYF	TGTGCCAGTAAAGAAGCGGGGGGCGAAAACATTCAGTACTTC
TRBJ1-4	TRBD1	TRBV20-1	-	CSASPQTGSREKLFF	TGCAGTGCTAGTCCCCAGACAGGGAGTCGTGAAAAACTGTTTTTT
TRBJ2-3	-	TRBV7-2	-	CASSFSGDTQYF	TGTGCCAGCAGCTTCAGCGGGGATACGCAGTATTTT
TRBJ2-1	TRBD2	TRBV5-1	-	CASSLDPGLAGINEQFF	TGCGCCAGCAGCTTGGATCCCGGACTAGCGGGAATCAATGAGCAGTTCTTC
TRBJ2-7	TRBD2	TRBV7-2	-	CASSQTSGPYEQYF	TGTGCCAGCAGCCAGACTAGCGGGCCTTACGAGCAGTACTTC
TRBJ1-1	-	TRBV19	few	CASTTPGDIKAFF	TGTGCCAGTACTACACCTGGTGACATTAAAGCTTTCTTT
TRBJ2-2	TRBD2	TRBV5-4	-	CASRGPGGISNTGELFF	TGTGCCAGCAGGGGACCGGGGGGGATATCGAACACCGGGGAGCTGTTTTTT
TRBJ2-7	-	TRBV7-2	-	CASSLRTSGSEQYF	TGTGCCAGCAGCCTGAGGACTTCTGGGTCCGAGCAGTACTTC
TRBJ2-1	TRBD1	TRBV2	-	CASSDRAGYNEQFF	TGTGCCAGCAGCGACAGGGCGGGTTACAATGAGCAGTTCTTC
TRBJ2-1	TRBD2	TRBV4-2	-	CASSQDAVGGGSNEQFF	TGTGCCAGCAGCCAAGATGCGGTGGGGGGGGGATCTAATGAGCAGTTCTTC
TRBJ2-2	TRBD2	TRBV6-6	-	CASTISGGGAGELFF	TGTGCCAGCACCATATCTGGCGGGGGGGCCGGGGAGCTGTTTTTT
TRBJ2-7	-	TRBV7-2	-	CASSFYTQYEQYF	TGTGCCAGCAGCTTCTACACACAGTACGAGCAGTACTTC
TRBJ2-1	-	TRBV7-9	-	CASSLVGADEQFF	TGTGCCAGCAGCTTAGTGGGGGCCGATGAGCAGTTCTTC
TRBJ1-2	TRBD1	TRBV19	-	CASSRDRLPGYGYTF	TGTGCCAGTAGCCGGGACAGGTTGCCCGGTTATGGCTACACCTTC
TRBJ2-5	TRBD1	TRBV6-5	-	CASSYEGQQETQYF	TGTGCCAGCAGTTACGAGGGACAGCAAGAGACCCAGTACTTC
TRBJ1-5	-	TRBV30	-	CAWSVGGGNQPQHF	TGTGCCTGGAGTGTAGGGGGGGGGAATCAGCCCCAGCATTTT
TRBJ2-7	TRBD2	TRBV2	-	CASSFGLAARSSYEQYF	TGTGCCAGCAGCTTTGGACTAGCGGCCCGAAGCTCCTACGAGCAGTACTTC
TRBJ1-1	-	TRBV5-1	few	CASSPVGVNTEAFF	TGCGCCAGCAGCCCCGTAGGAGTGAACACTGAAGCTTTCTTT
TRBJ1-5	-	TRBV5-6	once	CASSLAGITGSNQPQHF	TGTGCCAGCAGCTTGGCGGGAATCACGGGTAGCAATCAGCCCCAGCATTTT
TRBJ2-7	-	TRBV28	-	CASRTATIYEQYF	TGTGCCAGCAGAACGGCGACTATATACGAGCAGTACTTC
TRBJ1-2	-	TRBV7-3	-	CASSRDIPGHGYTF	TGTGCCAGCAGCCGGGACATCCCCGGGCACGGCTACACCTTC